A single count supports the clone carrying this T cell receptor beta chain. The antigen is not known. This record belongs to a study of cytomegalovirus exposure and HLA in healthy donors. The study ran its PCR with 60 Vbeta and 13 Jbeta primers. Sequenced by immunoSEQ multiplex PCR; TCRdb stores in-frame clones only, minus some. This sample has over 110,000 clones, with around 78% found just once. The study, taken as a whole, reports: Later analysis reportedly placed an Asian-associated ancestry cluster below the roughly 700-donor mean in N-insertions.

The clonotype comes from a middle-aged woman in good health and CMV-seropositive. Sequences were obtained from PBMCs.

CDR3 DNA sequence: TGTGCCTGGAGCCTCGGGAGGGAGCCCCAGCATTTT. Protein product: CAWSLGREPQHF. The chain recombines TRBV30 with TRBJ1-5; D gene unclear. Germline values: CDR1 GTSNPN, CDR2 SVGIG (reference sequence). This CDR3 is built from 12 residues. The V end lost 3 bases, the J end lost 8 bases, and 11 bases lay between the germline ends.